This T cell receptor beta chain was captured by sequencing in a study of cytomegalovirus exposure and HLA in healthy donors. Overall study results and limits: Presence/absence analyses supposed approximately even sequencing depth among donors. The authors listed some 150 TCR beta chains as cytomegalovirus-associated.

The PCR contained 60 Vbeta and 13 Jbeta primers. TCRdb's table, derived via immunoSEQ multiplex PCR, lists solely in-frame clones and lacks some. The sample lists about 210,000 clones; roughly 77% were seen once. Worth noting for this clone: The antigen is unknown.

After removal of 4 bases from V and 2 bases from J, the junction contained 3 bases not matched to a gene. Germline V lookup: CDR1 SGHDT, CDR2 YYEEEE. The CDR3 length is 15 residues. The chain combines TRBV5-6 with TRBJ2-5; 12 bases line up with TRBD2. This sequence originates from a male donor in good health and CMV-seropositive. Sequences were obtained from PBMCs. DNA of the CDR3: TGTGCCAGCAGCATGACTAGCGGGGGACAAGAGACCCAGTACTTC. It translates to CASSMTSGGQETQYF.